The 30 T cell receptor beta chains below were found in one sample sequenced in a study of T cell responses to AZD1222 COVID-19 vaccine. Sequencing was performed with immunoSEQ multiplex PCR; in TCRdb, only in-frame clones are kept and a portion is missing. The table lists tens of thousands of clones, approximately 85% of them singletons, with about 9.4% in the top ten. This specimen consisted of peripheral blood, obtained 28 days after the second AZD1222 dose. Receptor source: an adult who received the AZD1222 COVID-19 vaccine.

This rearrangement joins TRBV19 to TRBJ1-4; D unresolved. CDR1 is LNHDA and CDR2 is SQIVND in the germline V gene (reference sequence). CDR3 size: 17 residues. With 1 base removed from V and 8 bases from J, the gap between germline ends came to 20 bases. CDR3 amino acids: CASSIGPESVYLEKLFF. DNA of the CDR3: TGTGCCAGTAGTATAGGACCGGAATCCGTTTATCTCGAAAAACTGTTTTTT.

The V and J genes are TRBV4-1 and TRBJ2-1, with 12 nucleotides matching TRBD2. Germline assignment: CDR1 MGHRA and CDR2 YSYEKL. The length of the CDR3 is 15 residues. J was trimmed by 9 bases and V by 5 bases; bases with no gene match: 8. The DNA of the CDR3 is TGCGCCAGCAGCAAGCCTAGCGGGGGGGCAGGTGAGCAGTTCTTC. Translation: CASSKPSGGAGEQFF.

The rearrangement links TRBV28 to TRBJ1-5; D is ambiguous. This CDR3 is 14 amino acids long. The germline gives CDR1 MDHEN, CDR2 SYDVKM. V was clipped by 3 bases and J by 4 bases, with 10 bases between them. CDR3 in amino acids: CASSLAAKNQPQHF. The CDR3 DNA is TGTGCCAGCAGTTTGGCAGCGAAAAATCAGCCCCAGCATTTT.

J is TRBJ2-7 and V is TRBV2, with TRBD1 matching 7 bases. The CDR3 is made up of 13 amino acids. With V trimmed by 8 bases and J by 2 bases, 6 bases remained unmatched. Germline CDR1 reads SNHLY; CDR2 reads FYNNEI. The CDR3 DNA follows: TGTGCCAGCCACCGGGACAGAGCCTACGAGCAGTACTTC. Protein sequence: CASHRDRAYEQYF.

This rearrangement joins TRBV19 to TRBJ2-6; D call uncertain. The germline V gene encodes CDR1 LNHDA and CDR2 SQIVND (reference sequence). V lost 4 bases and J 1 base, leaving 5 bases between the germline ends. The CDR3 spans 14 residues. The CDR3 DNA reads TGTGCCAGTAGTACGGCGTCTGGGGCCAACGTCCTGACTTTC. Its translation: CASSTASGANVLTF.

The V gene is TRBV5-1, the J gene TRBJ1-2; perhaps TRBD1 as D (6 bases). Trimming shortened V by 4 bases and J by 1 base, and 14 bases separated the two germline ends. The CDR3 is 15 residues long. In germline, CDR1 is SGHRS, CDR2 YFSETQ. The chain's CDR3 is CASSPGRGYNYGYTF. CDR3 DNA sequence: TGCGCCAGCAGCCCAGGCAGGGGCTATAACTATGGCTACACCTTC.

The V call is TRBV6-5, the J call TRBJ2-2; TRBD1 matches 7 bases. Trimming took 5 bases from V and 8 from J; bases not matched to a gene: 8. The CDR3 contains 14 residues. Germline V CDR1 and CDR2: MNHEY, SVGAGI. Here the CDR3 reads CASSITGAAGELFF. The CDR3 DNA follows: TGTGCCAGCAGTATAACAGGGGCAGCTGGGGAGCTGTTTTTT.

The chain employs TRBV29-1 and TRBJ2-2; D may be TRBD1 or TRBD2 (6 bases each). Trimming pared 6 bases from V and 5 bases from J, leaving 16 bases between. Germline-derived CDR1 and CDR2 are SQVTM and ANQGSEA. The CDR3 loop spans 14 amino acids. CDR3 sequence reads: CSVGGRGITGELFF. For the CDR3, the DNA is TGCAGCGTAGGGGGGCGCGGAATTACCGGGGAGCTGTTTTTT.

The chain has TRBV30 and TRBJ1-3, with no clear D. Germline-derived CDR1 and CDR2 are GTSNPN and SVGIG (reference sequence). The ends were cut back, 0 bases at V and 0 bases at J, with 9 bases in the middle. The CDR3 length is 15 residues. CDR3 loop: CAWSVSRYSGNTIYF. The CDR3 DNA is TGTGCCTGGAGTGTCTCCCGGTACTCTGGAAACACCATATATTTT.

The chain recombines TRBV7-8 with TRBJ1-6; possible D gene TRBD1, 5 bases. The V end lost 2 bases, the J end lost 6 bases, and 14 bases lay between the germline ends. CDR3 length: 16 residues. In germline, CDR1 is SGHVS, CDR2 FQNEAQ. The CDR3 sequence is CASSLYSSGTNSPLHF. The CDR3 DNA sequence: TGTGCCAGCAGCTTATATTCGTCAGGGACTAATTCACCCCTCCACTTT. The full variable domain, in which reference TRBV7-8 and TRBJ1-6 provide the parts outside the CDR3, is GAGVSQSPRYKVAKRGQDVALRCDPISGHVSLFWYQQALGQGPEFLTYFQNEAQLDKSGLPSDRFFAERPEGSVSTLKIQRTQQEDSAVYLCASSLYSSGTNSPLHFGNGTRLTVT.

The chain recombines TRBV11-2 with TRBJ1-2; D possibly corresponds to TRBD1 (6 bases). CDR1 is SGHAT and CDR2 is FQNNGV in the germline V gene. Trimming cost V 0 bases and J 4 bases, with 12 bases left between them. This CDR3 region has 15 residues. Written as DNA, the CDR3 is TGTGCCAGCAGCTTAGAGGGGGCAGGAGTCTATGGCTACACCTTC. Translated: CASSLEGAGVYGYTF.

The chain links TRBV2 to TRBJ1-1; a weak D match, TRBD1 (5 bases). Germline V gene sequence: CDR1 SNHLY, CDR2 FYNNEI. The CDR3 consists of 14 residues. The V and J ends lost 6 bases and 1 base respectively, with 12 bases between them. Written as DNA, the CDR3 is TGTGCCAGCAGCCTATACCAGGGGAACACTGAAGCTTTCTTT. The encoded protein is CASSLYQGNTEAFF.

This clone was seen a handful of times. This CDR3 is CASSEFTVNQPQHF. The CDR3 DNA reads as TGTGCCAGCAGTGAGTTTACAGTCAATCAGCCCCAGCATTTT. The J gene is TRBJ1-5, the V gene TRBV2; D remains ambiguous. Germline CDR1 SNHLY, CDR2 FYNNEI. The CDR3 consists of 14 residues. The V gene lost 3 bases and the J gene lost 3 bases, with 9 bases spanning the gap.

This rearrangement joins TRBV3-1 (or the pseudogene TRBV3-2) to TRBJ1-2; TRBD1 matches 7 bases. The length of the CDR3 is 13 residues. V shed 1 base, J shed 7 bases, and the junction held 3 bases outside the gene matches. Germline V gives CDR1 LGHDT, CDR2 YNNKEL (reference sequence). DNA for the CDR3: TGTGCCAGCAGCCAAGTAGGGGGCAGTGGCTACACCTTC. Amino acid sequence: CASSQVGGSGYTF.

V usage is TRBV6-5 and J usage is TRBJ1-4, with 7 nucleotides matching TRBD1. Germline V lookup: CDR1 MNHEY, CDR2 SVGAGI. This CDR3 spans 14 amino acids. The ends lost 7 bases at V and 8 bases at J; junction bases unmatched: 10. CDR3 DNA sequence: TGTGCCAGCATGAAAGGGGGCGCGGGAGAAAAACTGTTTTTT. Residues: CASMKGGAGEKLFF.

The CDR3 loop reads CASTRTIRLDYGYTF. DNA of the CDR3: TGTGCCAGCACCAGGACTATTAGGTTGGACTATGGCTACACCTTC. V is TRBV6-5 and J is TRBJ1-2; no definite D call. The CDR3 sequence is 15 residues long. CDR1 and CDR2 (germline): MNHEY, SVGAGI. V was pared by 7 bases and J by 3 bases, with 18 bases between.

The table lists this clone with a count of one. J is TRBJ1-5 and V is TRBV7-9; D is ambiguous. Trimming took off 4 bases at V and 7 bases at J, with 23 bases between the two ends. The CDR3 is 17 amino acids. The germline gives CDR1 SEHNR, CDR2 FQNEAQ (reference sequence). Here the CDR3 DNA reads TGTGCCAGCAGCTCATCCGGGGTTTTCCCTTCAGGACAGCCCCAGCATTTT. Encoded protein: CASSSSGVFPSGQPQHF.

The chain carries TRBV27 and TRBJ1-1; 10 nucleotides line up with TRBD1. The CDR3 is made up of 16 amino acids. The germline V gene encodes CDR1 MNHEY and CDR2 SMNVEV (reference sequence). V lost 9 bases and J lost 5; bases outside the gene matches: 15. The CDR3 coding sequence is TGTGCCAGAAAAACCCGACAGGGGGCTGGTGGGACTGAAGCTTTCTTT. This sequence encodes CARKTRQGAGGTEAFF.

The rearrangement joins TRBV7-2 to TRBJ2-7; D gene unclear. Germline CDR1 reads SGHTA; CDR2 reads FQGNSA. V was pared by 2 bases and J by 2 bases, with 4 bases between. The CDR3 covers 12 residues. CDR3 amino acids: CASSLPTYEQYF. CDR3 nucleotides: TGTGCCAGCAGCTTACCTACCTACGAGCAGTACTTC.

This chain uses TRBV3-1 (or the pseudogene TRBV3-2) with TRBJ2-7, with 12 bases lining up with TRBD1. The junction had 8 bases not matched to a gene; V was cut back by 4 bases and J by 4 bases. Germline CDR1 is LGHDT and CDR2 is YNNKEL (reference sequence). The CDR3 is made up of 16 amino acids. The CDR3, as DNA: TGTGCCAGCAGCCCGACTCCGGGACAGGGGGCGTACGAGCAGTACTTC. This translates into CASSPTPGQGAYEQYF.

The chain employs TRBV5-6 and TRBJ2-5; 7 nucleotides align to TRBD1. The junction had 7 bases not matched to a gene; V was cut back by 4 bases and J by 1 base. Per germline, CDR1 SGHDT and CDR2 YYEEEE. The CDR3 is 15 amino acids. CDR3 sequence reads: CASSATGIGQETQYF. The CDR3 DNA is TGTGCCAGCAGCGCGACAGGGATCGGCCAAGAGACCCAGTACTTC.

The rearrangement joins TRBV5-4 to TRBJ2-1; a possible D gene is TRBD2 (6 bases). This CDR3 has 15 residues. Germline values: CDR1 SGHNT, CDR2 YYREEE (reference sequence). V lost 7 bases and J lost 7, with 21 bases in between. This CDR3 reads CASDSGGSPLNEQFF. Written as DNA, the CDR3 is TGTGCCAGCGATTCTGGGGGGTCGCCCTTAAATGAGCAGTTCTTC.

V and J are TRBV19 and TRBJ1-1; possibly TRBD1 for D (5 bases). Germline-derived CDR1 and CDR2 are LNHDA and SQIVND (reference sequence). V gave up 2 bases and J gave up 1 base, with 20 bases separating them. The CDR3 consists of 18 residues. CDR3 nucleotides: TGTGCCAGTAGTATATCCCCCTTTCGACAGAATAAGAACACTGAAGCTTTCTTT. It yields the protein CASSISPFRQNKNTEAFF.

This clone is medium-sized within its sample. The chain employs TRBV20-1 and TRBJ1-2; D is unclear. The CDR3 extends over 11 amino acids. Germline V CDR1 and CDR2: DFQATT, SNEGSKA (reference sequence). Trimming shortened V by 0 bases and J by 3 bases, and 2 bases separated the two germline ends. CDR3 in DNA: TGCAGTGCTAGAGAGGACTATGGCTACACCTTC. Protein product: CSAREDYGYTF.

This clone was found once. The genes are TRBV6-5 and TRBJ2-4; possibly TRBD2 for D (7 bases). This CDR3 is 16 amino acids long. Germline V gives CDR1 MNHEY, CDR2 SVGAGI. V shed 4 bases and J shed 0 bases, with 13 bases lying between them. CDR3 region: CASSSWGGLAKNIQYF. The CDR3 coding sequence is TGTGCCAGCAGTTCCTGGGGGGGGCTAGCCAAAAACATTCAGTACTTC.

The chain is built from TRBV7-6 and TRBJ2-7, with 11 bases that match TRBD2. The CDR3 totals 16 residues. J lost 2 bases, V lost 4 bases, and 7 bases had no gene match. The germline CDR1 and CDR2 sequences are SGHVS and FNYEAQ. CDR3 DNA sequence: TGTGCCAGCAGCTCACATCCTAGCGGGGGGCCCTACGAGCAGTACTTC. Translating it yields CASSSHPSGGPYEQYF.

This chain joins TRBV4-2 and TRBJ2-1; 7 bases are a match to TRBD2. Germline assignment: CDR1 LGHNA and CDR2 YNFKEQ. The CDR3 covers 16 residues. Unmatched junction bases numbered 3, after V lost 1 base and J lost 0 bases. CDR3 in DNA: TGTGCCAGCAGCCAAGTGCGGGGGAGCTCCTACAATGAGCAGTTCTTC. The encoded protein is CASSQVRGSSYNEQFF.

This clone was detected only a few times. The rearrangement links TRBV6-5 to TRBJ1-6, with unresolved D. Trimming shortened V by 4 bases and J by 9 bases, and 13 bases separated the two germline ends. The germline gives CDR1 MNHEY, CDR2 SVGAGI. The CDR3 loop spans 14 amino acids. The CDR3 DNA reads TGTGCCAGCAGTTCTAGACGTTCTACTTCACCCCTCCACTTT. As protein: CASSSRRSTSPLHF.

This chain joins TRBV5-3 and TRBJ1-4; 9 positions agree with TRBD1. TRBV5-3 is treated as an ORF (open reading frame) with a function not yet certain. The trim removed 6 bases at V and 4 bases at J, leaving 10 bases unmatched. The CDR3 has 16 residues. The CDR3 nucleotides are TGTGCCAGAACCGATGACAGGGGGAAAGGTAATGAAAAACTGTTTTTT. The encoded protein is CARTDDRGKGNEKLFF.

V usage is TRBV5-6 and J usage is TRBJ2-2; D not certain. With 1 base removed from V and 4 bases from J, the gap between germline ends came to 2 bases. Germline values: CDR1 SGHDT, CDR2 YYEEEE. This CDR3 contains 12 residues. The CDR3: CASSLTTGELFF. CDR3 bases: TGTGCCAGCAGCTTGACCACCGGGGAGCTGTTTTTT.